This passage covers 30 T cell receptor beta chains from one sample sequenced in a study of T cells in women clearing cervical HPV infection. TCRdb's table, derived via immunoSEQ multiplex PCR, lists solely in-frame clones and lacks some. The sample features 20,000 to 25,000 clones, with about 6.7% in its top ten. The sample was blood buffy coat. Receptors originate from a woman between 18 and 75 years old with a cervical HPV16 infection that either progressed to CIN3+ or cleared (not recorded which).

Note on this clone: Read data end 3 residues before the CDR3 end; the end is taken from the germline J gene. J is TRBJ1-5 and V is TRBV10-3; 10 bases line up with TRBD1. J lost 8 bases, V lost 5 bases, and 3 bases had no gene match. The CDR3 extends over 13 amino acids. Germline-derived CDR1 and CDR2 are ENHRY and SYGVKD. The sequenced CDR3 bases are TGTGCCATCAGTTCGACAGGGGGCGAGCCC. Translating it yields CAISSTGGEP. The whole CDR3 protein is CAISSTGGEPQHF.

Comment on this clone: The read gets to within 3 residues of the CDR3 end, and the germline J gene fills in the rest. The rearrangement uses TRBV5-1 and TRBJ2-3, with 7 positions matching TRBD1. This CDR3 is 15 amino acids long. CDR1 is SGHRS, CDR2 YFSETQ, per germline. The CDR3 DNA, read in part, is TGCGCCAGCAGCTTGAATCCAGGGGGAAATGTCGCG. Translated: CASSLNPGGNVA. The CDR3 in its entirety is CASSLNPGGNVAQYF.

Notes on this clone: The read finishes 3 residues shy of the CDR3 end, and the germline J gene is used to complete it. The V and J genes are TRBV6-2 or TRBV6-3 and TRBJ2-1, with a weak D call TRBD2 (6 bases). Germline values: CDR1 MNHEY, CDR2 SVGEGT. This CDR3 is built from 15 residues. V was clipped by 2 bases and J by 2 bases, with 10 bases between them. The CDR3 is CASSYTGGAYNEQFF. The part of the CDR3 DNA that was read is TGTGCCAGCAGTTACACCGGGGGAGCCTACAATGAG.

About this clone: The DNA ends 3 residues before the CDR3 does, and the rest of the CDR3 is filled in from the germline J gene. V and J are TRBV19 and TRBJ2-5; TRBD1 matches at 8 bases. From germline, CDR1 is LNHDA and CDR2 SQIVND (reference sequence). The CDR3 contains 15 residues. V lost 6 bases to trimming and J lost 5 bases; unmatched junction nucleotides: 11. CDR3 sequence: CASSLGGRGRETQYF. Partial CDR3 DNA: TGTGCCAGTAGCCTAGGGGGCAGGGGGCGGGAGACC.

Turning to this clone: Coverage ceases 3 residues before the CDR3 finishes, and the germline J gene fills in the end. V usage is TRBV6-2 or TRBV6-3 and J usage is TRBJ2-4, with a weak D call TRBD1 (5 bases). This CDR3 has 13 residues. Germline V gives CDR1 MNHEY, CDR2 SVGEGT. The CDR3: CASSYGQGYGQYF. Partial CDR3 DNA: TGTGCCAGCAGTTACGGGCAGGGCTATGGT.

Notes on this clone: The read falls 3 residues short of the CDR3 end, and the missing part is taken from the germline J gene. The chain couples TRBV6-2 or TRBV6-3 to TRBJ2-2, with D perhaps matching TRBD2 (5 bases). Germline V CDR1 and CDR2: MNHEY, SVGEGT. CDR3 length: 13 amino acids. Trimming pared 5 bases from V and 8 bases from J, leaving 12 bases between. CDR3 residues: CASSAGLAGELFF. The DNA read from the CDR3 is TGTGCCAGCAGTGCAGGACTTGCGGGGGAG.

Worth noting for this clone: The read falls 3 residues short of the CDR3 end, and the missing part is taken from the germline J gene. The rearrangement links TRBV10-3 to TRBJ1-1; possibly TRBD1 for D (5 bases). The ends were cut back, 3 bases at V and 4 bases at J, with 9 bases in the middle. The CDR3 is 13 amino acids. Per germline, CDR1 ENHRY and CDR2 SYGVKD. The CDR3 sequence: CAISDREGTEAFF. The sequenced CDR3 bases are TGTGCCATCAGTGACAGGGAGGGCACTGAA.

A note on this clone: From the germline J gene comes the end of the CDR3, since the read stops 3 residues before it. Other nucleotide sequences from this sample produce the same CDR3. The chain links TRBV5-1 to TRBJ1-3; no definite D call. V was cut by 0 bases and J by 4 bases, with 5 bases left in between. CDR3 size: 13 residues. CDR1 SGHRS and CDR2 YFSETQ come from the germline V gene. CDR3 protein: CASSLGLGNTIYF. The sequenced part of the CDR3 DNA is TGCGCCAGCAGCTTGGGACTCGGAAACACC.

Concerning this clone: With the read ending 3 residues before the CDR3 end, the germline J gene is used to fill in that end. This chain links TRBV6-4 with TRBJ1-6, with unresolved D. V was clipped by 6 bases and J by 6 bases, with 9 bases between them. The germline V gene encodes CDR1 MRHNA and CDR2 SNTAGT. The CDR3 runs 13 residues. The covered CDR3 bases are TGTGCCAGCAGAAAGGGTGCTAATTCACCC. This codes for CASRKGANSP. The entire CDR3 sequence reads CASRKGANSPLHF.

Comments on this clone: Read sequence stops 3 residues before the CDR3 end, and the germline J gene provides the missing end. This chain joins TRBV28 and TRBJ1-2; possible D gene TRBD1, 6 bases. The germline V gene has CDR1 MDHEN and CDR2 SYDVKM. This CDR3 has 14 residues. The sequenced part of the CDR3 DNA is TGTGCCAGCAGTTTTACAGGGCTCGGGGAGACC. This translates into CASSFTGLGET. The complete CDR3 sequence is CASSFTGLGETYTF.

Concerning this clone: The sequenced fragment ends 3 residues before the CDR3 boundary, so the rest is inferred from the germline J gene. This chain connects TRBV6-2 or TRBV6-3 to TRBJ2-3; 8 positions agree with TRBD2. Germline V gives CDR1 MNHEY, CDR2 SVGEGT. The CDR3 loop spans 12 amino acids. The CDR3 reads CASSSGGNSQYF. CDR3 DNA, as far as it was read: TGTGCCAGCAGTTCGGGGGGGAATTCG.

As for this clone: Read coverage stops 3 residues before the CDR3 terminus; the germline J gene supplies the remainder. The chain uses TRBV5-6 and TRBJ2-5, with 7 bases matching TRBD2. Per germline, CDR1 SGHDT and CDR2 YYEEEE. Germline trimming cut 3 bases from V and 7 bases from J; bases unmatched to any gene: 12. The CDR3 totals 15 residues. This CDR3 is CASSSRASGAGTQYF. The CDR3 DNA, read in part, is TGTGCCAGCAGCTCTCGGGCTAGCGGCGCCGGGACC.

As for this clone: Read data end 3 residues before the CDR3 end; the end is taken from the germline J gene. V usage is TRBV6-2 or TRBV6-3 and J usage is TRBJ2-5; D is perhaps TRBD1 (5 bases). The CDR3 sequence is 14 residues long. From germline, CDR1 is MNHEY and CDR2 SVGEGT. Trimming removed 2 bases from V and 3 bases from J, with 10 bases in between. CDR3 sequence reads: CASSYPGKKETQYF. The CDR3 bases that were read are TGTGCCAGCAGTTACCCAGGGAAGAAAGAGACC.

As for this clone: The sequence runs out 3 residues before the end of the CDR3; the remainder is reconstructed from the germline J gene. The chain uses TRBV29-1 and TRBJ2-5, with 7 positions matching TRBD2. Trimming removed 1 base from V and 1 base from J; junction bases left unmatched: 9. Germline lookup yields CDR1 SQVTM and CDR2 ANQGSEA. The CDR3 is made up of 16 amino acids. The CDR3 sequence: CSVEGTRGQRQETQYF. The sequenced part of the CDR3 DNA is TGCAGCGTTGAAGGGACTAGAGGTCAGCGCCAAGAGACC.

A note on this clone: The CDR3 end is not reached by the read, which stops 3 residues before it; the germline J gene fills it in. The chain links TRBV7-2 to TRBJ2-6; D may be TRBD2 (5 bases). Per germline, CDR1 SGHTA and CDR2 FQGNSA. V gave up 4 bases and J gave up 1 base, with 8 bases separating them. The CDR3 runs 15 residues. The CDR3 bases that were read are TGTGCCAGCAGCTCGGACTTTTCTGGGGCCAACGTC. Translated: CASSSDFSGANV. The CDR3 in full is CASSSDFSGANVLTF.

With respect to this clone: The DNA ends 3 residues before the CDR3 does, and the rest of the CDR3 is filled in from the germline J gene. The V gene is TRBV6-2 or TRBV6-3, the J gene TRBJ2-7, with D maybe TRBD1 (5 bases). CDR1 and CDR2 (germline): MNHEY, SVGEGT. Trimming removed 2 bases at V and 4 bases at J, with 15 bases between. The CDR3 contains 15 residues. CDR3 DNA, as far as it was read: TGTGCCAGCAGTTACCGACAGACCTCAAGGTACGAG. This codes for CASSYRQTSRYE. The full CDR3 sequence reads CASSYRQTSRYEQYF.

A word on this clone: The read ends 3 residues before the CDR3 terminus; that terminus is restored from the germline J gene. The rearrangement joins TRBV19 to TRBJ2-3, with 12 positions matching TRBD2. Germline V lookup: CDR1 LNHDA, CDR2 SQIVND (reference sequence). This CDR3 has 15 amino acids. CDR3 DNA, as far as it was read: TGTGCCAGTAGTCTTAGACTAGCGGGAGAAGAGACG. Translation gives CASSLRLAGEET. The CDR3, in full, reads CASSLRLAGEETQYF.

Worth noting for this clone: The read halts 3 residues ahead of the CDR3 end, with the missing end drawn from the germline J gene. J is TRBJ2-2 and V is TRBV18, with 10 bases aligning to TRBD1. Looked up from germline, CDR1 is KGHSH and CDR2 is LQKENI. With 7 bases clipped from V and 7 bases from J, the junction kept 6 bases outside the gene matches. The CDR3 covers 14 residues. This CDR3 is CASFTTGGSGELFF. CDR3 bases read: TGTGCCAGCTTCACGACAGGGGGCAGCGGGGAG.

Comment on this clone: The CDR3 end lies 3 residues beyond the end of the read and is filled in from the germline J gene. The rearrangement uses TRBV12-5 and TRBJ1-5; 10 nucleotides agree with TRBD1. Germline V gene sequence: CDR1 LGHNT, CDR2 FRNRAP. CDR3 length: 19 residues. V lost 4 bases and J lost 0; bases outside the gene matches: 12. This chain's CDR3 is CASGSLLGQGDHSNQPQHF. The sequenced part of the CDR3 DNA is TGTGCTAGTGGTTCGCTACTCGGACAGGGGGATCATAGCAATCAGCCC.

Notes on this clone: The read comes to an end 3 residues before the CDR3 does, leaving the germline J gene to fill in the end. The J gene is TRBJ2-3, the V gene TRBV29-1, with no clear D. Germline V gene lookup returns CDR1 SQVTM and CDR2 ANQGSEA. CDR3 length: 13 residues. The germline V and J ends were trimmed by 4 bases and 0 bases, with 8 bases remaining between them. The CDR3 DNA, read in part, is TGCAGCGTTGCCCGGTTTAGCACAGATACG. It specifies CSVARFSTDT. Given in full, the CDR3 is CSVARFSTDTQYF.

This clone is labeled medium-sized based on frequency. The CDR3 is cut off 3 residues early in the read; its end comes from the germline J gene. V usage is TRBV20-1 and J usage is TRBJ2-3; possible D gene TRBD2, 7 bases. The length of the CDR3 is 14 residues. Germline CDR1 is DFQATT and CDR2 is SNEGSKA (reference sequence). V dropped 7 bases and J dropped 3 bases, with 17 bases sitting between them. This CDR3 is CSVRGGRGTDTQYF. CDR3 bases read: TGCAGTGTTAGGGGGGGACGTGGAACAGATACG.

Regarding this clone: The read ends 3 residues shy of where the CDR3 ends; the end is completed using the germline J gene. V and J are TRBV18 and TRBJ1-2; D unclear. V lost 1 base to trimming and J lost 2 bases, with 11 bases between them. This CDR3 spans 15 amino acids. Germline CDR1 reads KGHSH; CDR2 reads LQKENI. CDR3 DNA (partial): TGTGCCAGCTCACCACTCGTCGACACCAACTATGGC. This sequence encodes CASSPLVDTNYG. The whole CDR3 protein is CASSPLVDTNYGYTF. The variable domain in full, completed from reference TRBV18 and TRBJ1-2, reads NAGVMQNPRHLVRRRGQEARLRCSPMKGHSHVYWYRQLPEEGLKFMVYLQKENIIDESGMPKERFSAEFPKEGPSILRIQQVVRGDSAAYFCASSPLVDTNYGYTFGSGTRLTVV.

As concerns this clone: Coverage ceases 3 residues before the CDR3 finishes, and the germline J gene fills in the end. The rearrangement links TRBV10-3 to TRBJ2-3; possible D gene TRBD2, 7 bases. Germline-derived CDR1 and CDR2 are ENHRY and SYGVKD. The CDR3 extends over 16 amino acids. V was cut by 3 bases and J by 7 bases, with 20 bases left in between. The DNA read from the CDR3 is TGTGCCATCAGTGACCCTACTAGGGGGGGAGTCAATACG. Protein: CAISDPTRGGVNT. The whole CDR3 sequence is CAISDPTRGGVNTQYF.

In regard to this clone: Read coverage stops 3 residues before the CDR3 terminus; the germline J gene supplies the remainder. The same CDR3 also results from other DNA sequences found in this sample. V is TRBV7-2 and J is TRBJ2-3, with 9 bases aligning to TRBD2. The CDR3 runs 15 residues. After removal of 3 bases from V and 2 bases from J, the junction contained 3 bases not matched to a gene. Germline-derived CDR1 and CDR2 are SGHTA and FQGNSA. CDR3 region: CASSFAGGITDTQYF. Incomplete CDR3 DNA: TGTGCCAGCAGCTTTGCGGGAGGGATCACAGATACG.

To note about this clone: The read finishes 3 residues shy of the CDR3 end, and the germline J gene is used to complete it. The chain recombines TRBV10-3 with TRBJ2-3; possibly TRBD2 for D (6 bases). This CDR3 has 16 amino acids. The V gene's germline CDR1 is ENHRY and CDR2 SYGVKD. Between the trimmed V and J ends, which lost 3 bases and 1 base, there was a span of 14 bases. The CDR3 loop reads CAISDLAATGTDTQYF. The sequenced part of the CDR3 DNA is TGTGCCATCAGTGACTTAGCGGCAACCGGCACAGATACG.

In the case of this clone: The read terminates 3 residues ahead of where the CDR3 ends, so the germline J gene completes it. The V and J genes are TRBV7-2 and TRBJ2-5; D not certain. Germline V gene sequence: CDR1 SGHTA, CDR2 FQGNSA. The germline V and J ends were trimmed by 4 bases and 0 bases, with 3 bases remaining between them. The CDR3 sequence is 12 residues long. CDR3 DNA, as far as it was read: TGTGCCAGCAGCTCGTACCAAGAGACC. Translation: CASSSYQET. The entire CDR3 reads CASSSYQETQYF.

Comments on this clone: The read halts 3 residues ahead of the CDR3 end, with the missing end drawn from the germline J gene. V usage is TRBV5-4 and J usage is TRBJ2-3; D might be TRBD1 (6 bases). There are 14 residues in the CDR3. Germline loops: CDR1 SGHNT, CDR2 YYREEE (reference sequence). The covered CDR3 bases are TGTGCCAGCAGCTTGGGACAGGTACAAGAGACG. It specifies CASSLGQVQET. The whole CDR3 protein reads CASSLGQVQETQYF.

A note on this clone: Read sequence stops 3 residues before the CDR3 end, and the germline J gene provides the missing end. The chain carries TRBV9 and TRBJ2-3; a possible D gene is TRBD2 (5 bases). V lost 0 bases, J lost 3 bases, and 17 bases lay in between. Looked up from germline, CDR1 is SGDLS and CDR2 is YYNGEE. CDR3 length: 17 amino acids. CDR3 region: CASSVATDSRWTDTQYF. Incomplete CDR3 DNA: TGTGCCAGCAGCGTAGCTACGGACTCCCGGTGGACAGATACG. The complete variable domain, with remaining parts taken from reference TRBV9 and TRBJ2-3, reads DSGVTQTPKHLITATGQRVTLRCSPRSGDLSVYWYQQSLDQGLQFLIQYYNGEERAKGNILERFSAQQFPDLHSELNLSSLELGDSALYFCASSVATDSRWTDTQYFGPGTRLTVL.

On this clone: With the read ending 3 residues before the CDR3 end, the germline J gene is used to fill in that end. This chain uses TRBV2 with TRBJ1-2; TRBD1 is a possible D gene (6 bases). V lost 11 bases, J lost 4 bases, and 14 bases lay in between. The CDR3 is 12 amino acids. Per the germline V gene, CDR1 is SNHLY and CDR2 is FYNNEI. The CDR3 sequence is CAEGGVGYGYTF. The part of the CDR3 DNA that was read is TGTGCCGAGGGGGGGGTCGGCTATGGC.

This clone shows up as medium-sized (0.01 to 0.1%) by frequency. From the germline J gene comes the end of the CDR3, since the read stops 3 residues before it. The V call is TRBV20-1, the J call TRBJ1-1, with D tentatively TRBD1 (5 bases). V was cut by 5 bases and J by 7 bases, with 14 bases left in between. This CDR3 has 12 amino acids. CDR1 is DFQATT and CDR2 is SNEGSKA in the germline V gene (reference sequence). The CDR3 reads CSAALQVLEAFF. The sequenced CDR3 bases are TGCAGTGCTGCCCTACAGGTTCTTGAA.